The 23 T cell receptor beta chains in this list originate from one sample, sequenced in a study of CD8+ T cells in alopecia areata. RNA was isolated and reverse transcribed to cDNA, the sequencing template. The method was immunoSEQ multiplex PCR; TCRdb's version includes in-frame clones alone and lacks a portion of them. This sample has about 23,000 clones, with around half found just once. Sample: NKG2D-high CD8+ T cells sorted from blood. These receptors were taken from a human donor with alopecia areata.

This chain joins TRBV9 and TRBJ2-7, with 7 bases matching TRBD1. Germline values: CDR1 SGDLS, CDR2 YYNGEE. The ends lost 0 bases at V and 4 bases at J; junction bases unmatched: 16. The CDR3 consists of 18 residues. CDR3: CASSVASPDRVGSYEQYF. As DNA, the CDR3 is TGTGCCAGCAGCGTAGCTTCCCCCGACAGGGTGGGTTCATACGAGCAGTACTTC.

This clone was seen at least ten times. J is TRBJ1-2 and V is TRBV7-9, with TRBD1 as a possible D gene (6 bases). Germline CDR1 is SEHNR and CDR2 is FQNEAQ (reference sequence). This CDR3 comprises 13 residues. V gave up 5 bases and J gave up 4 bases, with 11 bases separating them. The CDR3 DNA sequence: TGTGCCAGCAGCCGGACAGATCCCTATGGCTACACCTTC. Protein: CASSRTDPYGYTF.

The CDR3 protein is CASSHSTRGNEQFF. The DNA of the CDR3 is TGCGCCAGCAGCCATTCTACTAGGGGCAATGAGCAGTTCTTC. V is TRBV4-1 and J is TRBJ2-1; either TRBD1 or TRBD2 may fit D (5 bases each). CDR1 is MGHRA, CDR2 YSYEKL, per germline. The CDR3 covers 14 residues. The V and J ends lost 3 bases and 6 bases respectively, with 12 bases between them.

The chain joins TRBV27 to TRBJ2-3, with 7 bases identical to TRBD2. Germline V gives CDR1 MNHEY, CDR2 SMNVEV (reference sequence). V was clipped by 4 bases and J by 0 bases; unmatched bases: 10. The CDR3 loop spans 17 amino acids. The CDR3 sequence: CASSSPASGPSTDTQYF. The CDR3 nucleotides are TGTGCCAGCAGTTCCCCGGCTAGCGGACCAAGCACAGATACGCAGTATTTT.

The chain is built from TRBV19 and TRBJ1-1; D is unclear. V lost 6 bases and J lost 11, with 19 bases in between. The CDR3 is 13 residues long. Per germline, CDR1 LNHDA and CDR2 SQIVND (reference sequence). The CDR3 here is CASRPYSVPGAFF. CDR3 coding DNA: TGTGCCAGTAGGCCATACAGTGTACCTGGCGCTTTCTTT.

The chain uses TRBV27 and TRBJ1-2; D remains unclear. Trimming took off 5 bases at V and 4 bases at J, with 11 bases between the two ends. The germline CDR1 and CDR2 sequences are MNHEY and SMNVEV (reference sequence). CDR3 length equals 13 residues. The DNA of the CDR3 is TGTGCCAGCAGTGCCCAGGACCGCTATGGCTACACCTTC. Protein sequence: CASSAQDRYGYTF.

The CDR3 DNA sequence: TGTGCCAGCAGTGAAGAGGAGACGCAAGAGACCCAGTACTTC. Translated: CASSEEETQETQYF. The V gene is TRBV6-5, the J gene TRBJ2-5; no reliable D call. Trimming removed 5 bases at V and 2 bases at J, with 12 bases between. Per germline, CDR1 MNHEY and CDR2 SVGAGI. This CDR3 spans 14 amino acids.

In DNA, the CDR3 is TGCGCCAGCAGCCATCCGGGACAGGGGAACTATGGCTACACCTTC. Amino acids: CASSHPGQGNYGYTF. The rearrangement links TRBV4-1 to TRBJ1-2; 10 bases fit TRBD1. Looked up from germline, CDR1 is MGHRA and CDR2 is YSYEKL. The CDR3 is 15 amino acids. V was clipped by 3 bases and J by 2 bases; unmatched bases: 3.

The rearrangement joins TRBV28 to TRBJ2-7; no clear D gene. The CDR3 contains 13 residues. Trimming left V 6 bases short and J 6 bases short, with 15 bases between. Germline CDR1 reads MDHEN; CDR2 reads SYDVKM. CDR3 DNA sequence: TGTGCCAGCAGGGCGTACCACTTTGCCGAGCAGTACTTC. This sequence encodes CASRAYHFAEQYF.

Worth noting for this clone: Other DNA sequences in this specimen translate into the identical CDR3. The chain couples TRBV19 to TRBJ1-2; D is undetermined. The CDR3 contains 11 residues. Deletions cut 4 bases from V and 8 bases from J, with 8 bases between. Germline lookup yields CDR1 LNHDA and CDR2 SQIVND (reference sequence). The CDR3 here is CASSTGFGYTF. In DNA form, the CDR3 reads TGTGCCAGTAGTACCGGATTCGGCTACACCTTC.

The J gene is TRBJ2-1, the V gene TRBV10-1, with TRBD2 matching 15 bases. There are 17 residues in the CDR3. V dropped 3 bases and J dropped 9; count of bases not matched to a gene: 9. Germline V gives CDR1 WNHNN, CDR2 SYGVQD (reference sequence). Written as DNA, the CDR3 is TGCGCCAGCAGTGAAAGCCGCGGACTAGCGGGAGGGGGTGAGCAGTTCTTC. It yields the protein CASSESRGLAGGGEQFF.

This rearrangement joins TRBV28 to TRBJ2-1; D remains ambiguous. Trimming cost V 7 bases and J 0 bases, with 10 bases left between them. The germline gives CDR1 MDHEN, CDR2 SYDVKM. The CDR3 totals 14 residues. The CDR3 region is CASTGSSSYNEQFF. CDR3 DNA sequence: TGTGCCAGCACGGGCTCTAGCTCCTACAATGAGCAGTTCTTC. The whole variable domain, filled in from reference TRBV28 and TRBJ2-1, reads DVKVTQSSRYLVKRTGEKVFLECVQDMDHENMFWYRQDPGLGLRLIYFSYDVKMKEKGDIPEGYSVSREKKERFSLILESASTNQTSMYLCASTGSSSYNEQFFGPGTRLTVL.

This chain uses TRBV14 with TRBJ2-7; 8 bases agree with TRBD1. The CDR3 is 17 amino acids. Germline CDR1 is SGHDN and CDR2 is FVKESK. V lost 3 bases and J lost 1; bases outside the gene matches: 11. The DNA of the CDR3 is TGTGCCAGCAGCCAGACCAGGACAGGGCGGCTTTCCTACGAGCAGTACTTC. It specifies CASSQTRTGRLSYEQYF.

The V and J genes are TRBV29-1 and TRBJ2-7; TRBD1 matches at 7 bases. CDR3 size: 14 residues. Germline assignment: CDR1 SQVTM and CDR2 ANQGSEA. Unmatched junction bases numbered 18, after V lost 7 bases and J lost 9 bases. The CDR3 DNA follows: TGCAGCGCCAGGGACAGTATCCCGTTACGAGGGCAGTACTTC. It specifies CSARDSIPLRGQYF.

The rearrangement joins TRBV27 to TRBJ2-3; D perhaps matches TRBD1 (5 bases). Trimming removed 1 base from V and 5 bases from J, with 16 bases in between. The CDR3 length is 16 residues. Looked up from germline, CDR1 is MNHEY and CDR2 is SMNVEV (reference sequence). CDR3 in amino acids: CASSLLHRRGLDTQYF. Written as DNA, the CDR3 is TGTGCCAGCAGTTTATTACACCGAAGGGGATTAGATACGCAGTATTTT.

The chain employs TRBV27 and TRBJ2-1, with D hard to call. Trimming shortened V by 6 bases and J by 6 bases, and 6 bases separated the two germline ends. From germline, CDR1 is MNHEY and CDR2 SMNVEV (reference sequence). The CDR3 contains 11 residues. CDR3 sequence (DNA): TGTGCCAGCAGGTGGGGCAATGAGCAGTTCTTC. Amino acids: CASRWGNEQFF.

The rearrangement joins TRBV7-9 to TRBJ2-3; D is unclear. Germline-derived CDR1 and CDR2 are SEHNR and FQNEAQ (reference sequence). The V gene lost 1 base and the J gene lost 0 bases, with 5 bases spanning the gap. The CDR3 extends over 14 amino acids. CDR3: CASSLVGSTDTQYF. In DNA form, the CDR3 reads TGTGCCAGCAGCTTAGTTGGCAGCACAGATACGCAGTATTTT.

The V call is TRBV29-1, the J call TRBJ2-1, with D perhaps matching TRBD2 (6 bases). Trimming removed 6 bases at V and 7 bases at J, with 25 bases between. This CDR3 has 16 amino acids. Per germline, CDR1 SQVTM and CDR2 ANQGSEA. Here the CDR3 reads CSVETEREMFGNEQFF. CDR3 nucleotide sequence: TGCAGCGTCGAGACAGAACGGGAGATGTTTGGTAATGAGCAGTTCTTC.

The rearrangement links TRBV9 to TRBJ2-5, with TRBD2 matching 10 bases. The J call may be incorrect, as the DNA end agrees better with TRBJ2-7. In germline, CDR1 is SGDLS, CDR2 YYNGEE. The CDR3 length is 14 residues. The CDR3 region has the DNA TGTGCCAGCAGCGTTTCTAGCGGGAGTTACGAGCAGTACTTC. The encoded protein is CASSVSSGSYEQYF.

This clone was observed once. This chain joins TRBV7-9 and TRBJ2-1; 8 bases align to TRBD2. The V and J ends lost 0 bases and 4 bases, in that order; junction bases with no gene match: 5. CDR3 size: 16 residues. Germline CDR1 is SEHNR and CDR2 is FQNEAQ (reference sequence). Here the CDR3 reads CASSLAPAGDYNEQFF. The CDR3 coding sequence is TGTGCCAGCAGCTTAGCGCCAGCGGGAGATTACAATGAGCAGTTCTTC.

Ten or more counts support this clone. The chain carries TRBV19 and TRBJ2-5; a weak D match, TRBD2 (5 bases). The V gene's germline CDR1 is LNHDA and CDR2 SQIVND (reference sequence). The CDR3 is 13 residues long. Trimming pared 3 bases from V and 5 bases from J, leaving 10 bases between. As DNA, the CDR3 is TGTGCCAGTAGTATTACTAGTGTCGAGACCCAGTACTTC. The encoded protein is CASSITSVETQYF.

There are a few counts of this clone. The chain recombines TRBV7-9 with TRBJ1-4, with 7 bases lining up with TRBD1. This CDR3 comprises 16 residues. The V gene's germline CDR1 is SEHNR and CDR2 FQNEAQ (reference sequence). Trimming at V came to 5 bases and at J to 1 base, leaving 7 bases not matched to a gene. The CDR3 nucleotides are TGTGCCAGCAGCCTGCGGACAGGCCGAACTAATGAAAAACTGTTTTTT. Encoded protein: CASSLRTGRTNEKLFF.

The chain carries TRBV15 and TRBJ2-7, with unresolved D. Trimming took 1 base from V and 5 from J, leaving 9 bases between them. The V gene's germline CDR1 is LNHNV and CDR2 YYDKDF (reference sequence). This CDR3 is built from 13 residues. CDR3 coding DNA: TGTGCCACCAGCAGAGTGTCGAGTGACGAGCAGTACTTC. It codes for CATSRVSSDEQYF.